Presented here are 14 T cell receptor beta chains from one specimen sequenced in a study of blood T cell repertoires in COVID-19. The repertoire was sequenced with immunoSEQ multiplex PCR; TCRdb's copy has only in-frame clones and lacks some. This sample has 25,000 to 30,000 clones; 82% occur once, and the top ten carry about 1.7%. Sequencing input: peripheral blood. These receptors all come from an elderly man with active or convalescent COVID-19.

V is TRBV7-3 and J is TRBJ2-7; 7 bases agree with TRBD1. The CDR3 is 14 amino acids. Per the germline V gene, CDR1 is SGHTA and CDR2 is FQGTGA. V lost 4 bases, J lost 3 bases, and 6 bases stayed unmatched. CDR3 region: CASSSDRRNYEQYF. CDR3 nucleotide sequence: TGTGCCAGCAGCTCGGACAGGCGGAACTACGAGCAGTACTTC.

This clone was seen a few times. This chain joins TRBV5-1 and TRBJ2-6; D gene ambiguous. In germline, CDR1 is SGHRS, CDR2 YFSETQ. This CDR3 has 16 residues. Trimming removed 1 base from V and 2 bases from J, with 10 bases in between. The CDR3 loop is CASSLLGTAGANVLTF. The DNA of the CDR3 is TGCGCCAGCAGCTTGCTCGGTACGGCTGGGGCCAACGTCCTGACTTTC.

The V call is TRBV3-1 (or the pseudogene TRBV3-2), the J call TRBJ2-7; TRBD2 might be the D (5 bases). Germline CDR1 is LGHDT and CDR2 is YNNKEL (reference sequence). V was shortened by 4 bases and J by 7 bases, with 11 bases between the two germline ends. The CDR3 is 12 residues long. CDR3 residues: CASSRGTREQYF. The CDR3 DNA is TGTGCCAGCAGCCGAGGAACTAGGGAGCAGTACTTC.

The chain uses TRBV28 and TRBJ2-1; 9 bases align to TRBD2. The junction had 13 bases not matched to a gene; V was cut back by 2 bases and J by 11 bases. Looked up from germline, CDR1 is MDHEN and CDR2 is SYDVKM. The CDR3 loop spans 16 amino acids. The CDR3 DNA follows: TGTGCCAGCAGTTTAAGACTAGCGGCCCTCTCCCCTCAGCAGTTCTTC. Encoded protein: CASSLRLAALSPQQFF.

V and J are TRBV10-3 and TRBJ1-1; D possibly corresponds to TRBD1 (6 bases). Germline V lookup: CDR1 ENHRY, CDR2 SYGVKD. The CDR3 is 18 residues long. Trimming took off 8 bases at V and 5 bases at J, with 30 bases between the two ends. This CDR3 reads CAIAPRRRSGGGGTEAFF. The CDR3 coding sequence is TGTGCCATCGCTCCTCGCCGCCGCTCGGGGGGCGGGGGGACTGAAGCTTTCTTT.

This clone was seen a handful of times. The V gene is TRBV11-2, the J gene TRBJ1-6; 9 bases map to TRBD1. Germline lookup yields CDR1 SGHAT and CDR2 FQNNGV. With V trimmed by 1 base and J by 7 bases, 2 bases remained unmatched. The CDR3 spans 15 residues. The CDR3 loop is CASSLAGTGNSPLHF. CDR3 in DNA: TGTGCCAGCAGCTTAGCCGGGACAGGGAATTCACCCCTCCACTTT.

The chain uses TRBV29-1 and TRBJ2-5; 9 nucleotides line up with TRBD2. The CDR3 covers 18 residues. After removal of 3 bases from V and 5 bases from J, the junction contained 19 bases not matched to a gene. Germline V gene sequence: CDR1 SQVTM, CDR2 ANQGSEA. CDR3 region: CSVDGSVAGGAGGETQYF. DNA for the CDR3: TGCAGCGTTGACGGCTCGGTCGCGGGGGGGGCGGGGGGGGAGACCCAGTACTTC.

V gene TRBV18 combines with J gene TRBJ2-6; TRBD1 matches 8 bases. The CDR3 loop spans 17 amino acids. After removal of 3 bases from V and 0 bases from J, the junction contained 4 bases not matched to a gene. Germline loops: CDR1 KGHSH, CDR2 LQKENI. CDR3: CASSPGQGNSGANVLTF. CDR3 nucleotide sequence: TGTGCCAGCTCACCTGGACAGGGTAACTCTGGGGCCAACGTCCTGACTTTC.

The rearrangement links TRBV28 to TRBJ2-1; 10 bases are shared with TRBD2. V was pared by 5 bases and J by 4 bases, with 8 bases of the junction left unmatched. Germline V CDR1 and CDR2: MDHEN, SYDVKM. The CDR3 totals 16 residues. The CDR3 nucleotides read TGTGCCAGCAGTACCGCCGGACTAGCGGATTACAATGAGCAGTTCTTC. Protein sequence: CASSTAGLADYNEQFF.

This clone was picked up one time. V gene TRBV19 combines with J gene TRBJ1-2; 11 nucleotides align to TRBD1. After removal of 8 bases from V and 2 bases from J, the junction contained 4 bases not matched to a gene. The CDR3 sequence is 14 residues long. Germline V gives CDR1 LNHDA, CDR2 SQIVND (reference sequence). As DNA, the CDR3 is TGTGCCAGTCGGACAGGGGGCCGGAACTATGGCTACACCTTC. This codes for CASRTGGRNYGYTF.

The V call is TRBV29-1, the J call TRBJ1-6; 7 bases line up with TRBD1. This CDR3 has 13 amino acids. Germline CDR1 and CDR2: SQVTM and ANQGSEA. V gave up 6 bases and J gave up 6 bases; unmatched junction bases: 5. The CDR3 DNA follows: TGCAGCGTCTTGACAGGGAGTAATTCACCCCTCCACTTT. This gives the protein CSVLTGSNSPLHF.

This clone was detected once. The chain uses TRBV5-5 and TRBJ2-5, with D possibly being TRBD2 (6 bases). This CDR3 is 15 amino acids long. Deletions cut 3 bases from V and 4 bases from J, with 16 bases between. CDR1 and CDR2 from the germline V gene are SGHKS and YYEKEE (reference sequence). This CDR3 reads CASSSLPGERETQYF. Written as DNA, the CDR3 is TGTGCCAGCAGCTCTCTCCCGGGAGAAAGAGAGACCCAGTACTTC.

The chain is built from TRBV3-1 (or the pseudogene TRBV3-2) and TRBJ2-5; the match to TRBD1 covers 7 bases. There are 14 residues in the CDR3. CDR1 and CDR2 (germline): LGHDT, YNNKEL (reference sequence). The trim removed 4 bases at V and 1 base at J, leaving 3 bases unmatched. The CDR3, as DNA: TGTGCCAGCAGCCTGGGGACAGCCCAAGAGACCCAGTACTTC. Translation gives CASSLGTAQETQYF.

The rearrangement links TRBV7-8 to TRBJ2-6, with TRBD1 identical over 8 bases. There are 19 residues in the CDR3. With 1 base clipped from V and 2 bases from J, the junction kept 10 bases outside the gene matches. Germline V gene lookup returns CDR1 SGHVS and CDR2 FQNEAQ. DNA for the CDR3: TGTGCCAGCAGCTTAGTTTTGATGGGACAGGCAGCTGGGGCCAACGTCCTGACTTTC. Residues: CASSLVLMGQAAGANVLTF.